One T cell receptor (beta chain) is described in this entry. The target of this receptor is not known. No qualities accompany the bases; no much larger clone lies one base away. Participants in the prospective study were enrolled through a virtual design, were aged roughly 18 to 100 years, and lived in 20 to 30 United States geographic areas. In the prospective study, cohorts were assigned on the basis of participant-reported clinical history obtained from a screening survey and a study questionnaire. A participant counted as exposed if, within 2 weeks of entering the study, that participant had been in contact with someone who had a PCR-confirmed or clinician-diagnosed COVID-19 case. In the prospective study, whole blood, serum and a nasopharyngeal or oropharyngeal swab were collected from each participant by mobile phlebotomists. Additional blood draws and questionnaires over a 2-month period could optionally be provided by prospective study participants. Blood samples from the prospective study were shipped frozen or at room temperature prior to DNA extraction.

The data are from a study of blood T cell repertoires in COVID-19 (dated by TCRdb to 2018 to 2021). Regarding the study in general: Samples covering the acute and convalescent phases of COVID-19 were provided by collaborators in the United States, Italy and Spain. The material from the prospective study consisted of cDNA or gDNA derived from T cells, B-cell-depleted T cells, or PBMCs. The dataset comprised deeply sampled blood TCRbeta repertoires from subjects exposed to, actively infected with, or recovered from COVID-19. The repertoires were made available in a free public database intended to serve as a resource for research on the immune response to SARS-CoV-2. Samples were obtained from the ongoing ImmuneRACE study (first 160 participants) and from about 1,300 subjects provided by 6 global collaborators. A de-identified subject ID, COVID-19 status, age in years and sex were almost always included in the sample metadata. Where HLA class I and class II types were available, the types were taken from metadata supplied by the sample provider, not from assay-based typing.

What the research found in general, with its limitations: The quantity of clinical and demographic metadata differed by source and by participant and was supplied without curation.

TCRbeta CDR3 regions were amplified from genomic DNA using the immunoSEQ Assay, a bias-controlled multiplex PCR. Concerning the study's data processing: The number of nucleated cells in each sample was estimated by amplification of reference gene primers within the assay. To quantify the absolute abundance of each unique TCRbeta CDR3 rearrangement, sequence reads were collapsed and filtered. For each sample, productive Simpson clonality was calculated as the square root of Simpson's diversity index over productive rearrangements. As stored in TCRdb, this immuneACCESS dataset retains in-frame rearrangements with V and J assigned. A fraction of the clones does not appear; measured against another copy, unresolved V genes explain less than half of the discrepancy, and the remainder lacks a known reason. That table furnishes V, J and clone size, whereas the DNA furnished D and trimming. For this sample the table gives hundreds of thousands of clones, of which about 85% were detected only once. The ten largest clonotypes hold 1.9% of the sample.

CDR1 and CDR2, looked up from the germline V gene (reference sequence), are SGHNT and YYREEE. V is pruned by 0 bases and J by 2 bases, leaving 3 bases of the junction without a gene match. Inclusive of the bounding cysteine and phenylalanine, the CDR3 is 15 residues long. The CDR3 DNA has 45 bases and is translated from base 1. The V and J genes are TRBV5-4 and TRBJ2-3; 7 junctional bases match TRBD2. Sequenced: PBMCs or T cells enriched from blood (not recorded which). The receptor was derived from a woman aged 30 to 39 who had been exposed to COVID-19. In nucleotide form, the sequence is TGTGCCAGCAGCTTGGGAGCGGGAAACACAGATACGCAGTATTTT. This sequence encodes CASSLGAGNTDTQYF.